Listed below are T cell receptor beta chains from one sample, sequenced in a study of T cell responses to AZD1222 COVID-19 vaccine. Repertoires were generated with immunoSEQ multiplex PCR, while TCRdb's copy carries only in-frame clones and drops some. The sample gives 70,000 to 95,000 clones, over 75% of which show up once; about 2.4% is in the top ten. Sequences were derived from peripheral blood, sampled 28 days after the second AZD1222 dose. These receptors all stem from an adult who received the AZD1222 COVID-19 vaccine. CDR3s include the opening cysteine and the closing phenylalanine or tryptophan. The D gene is left open where the match is weak. Part of the rows lack a size; the others show once, few, many or a class for expanded clones.

length: 11; size: -; J: TRBJ2-1; V: TRBV5-6; D: -; CDR3: CASSLYNEQFF; DNA: TGTGCCAGCAGCTTATATAATGAGCAGTTCTTC
length: 14; size: -; J: TRBJ2-7; V: TRBV6-6; D: -; CDR3: CASSYMAPLYEQYF; DNA: TGTGCCAGCAGTTACATGGCCCCTCTTTACGAGCAGTACTTC
length: 14; size: -; J: TRBJ2-7; V: TRBV9; D: -; CDR3: CASNPWDSVYEQYF; DNA: TGTGCCAGCAACCCTTGGGACTCCGTCTACGAGCAGTACTTC
length: 15; size: -; J: TRBJ2-7; V: TRBV6-5; D: -; CDR3: CASSYSYRHTYEQYF; DNA: TGTGCCAGCAGTTACTCATATCGACATACCTACGAGCAGTACTTC
length: 17; size: -; J: TRBJ2-2; V: TRBV15; D: TRBD2; CDR3: CATSRDPASGDTGELFF; DNA: TGTGCCACCAGCAGAGATCCGGCTAGCGGAGACACCGGGGAGCTGTTTTTT
length: 15; size: -; J: TRBJ2-3; V: TRBV7-9; D: TRBD2; CDR3: CASSVGTSVTDTQYF; DNA: TGTGCCAGCAGCGTCGGGACTAGCGTCACAGATACGCAGTATTTT
length: 17; size: -; J: TRBJ1-4; V: TRBV2; D: TRBD1; CDR3: CASSQGGTGEHNEKLFF; DNA: TGTGCCAGCAGTCAAGGAGGGACAGGGGAACATAATGAAAAACTGTTTTTT
length: 13; size: -; J: TRBJ2-3; V: TRBV6-5; D: -; CDR3: CASSPLVADTQYF; DNA: TGTGCCAGCAGTCCCCTCGTAGCAGATACGCAGTATTTT
length: 13; size: -; J: TRBJ2-5; V: TRBV10-3; D: -; CDR3: CAISESGLTSQYF; DNA: TGTGCCATCAGTGAGTCGGGTTTGACTAGCCAGTACTTC
length: 15; size: -; J: TRBJ1-1; V: TRBV9; D: -; CDR3: CASSGTRVGNTEAFF; DNA: TGTGCCAGCAGCGGAACACGGGTTGGGAACACTGAAGCTTTCTTT
length: 17; size: -; J: TRBJ1-2; V: TRBV4-3; D: -; CDR3: CASSQDGETGLLYGYTF; DNA: TGCGCCAGCAGCCAAGATGGAGAGACAGGCTTACTCTATGGCTACACCTTC
length: 12; size: -; J: TRBJ2-3; V: TRBV19; D: -; CDR3: CASSSLADTQYF; DNA: TGTGCCAGTAGCTCATTGGCAGATACGCAGTATTTT
length: 13; size: -; J: TRBJ2-1; V: TRBV7-9; D: TRBD2; CDR3: CASSPLAGNEQFF; DNA: TGTGCCAGCAGCCCACTAGCGGGCAATGAGCAGTTCTTC
length: 13; size: -; J: TRBJ2-1; V: TRBV12-3/TRBV12-4; D: -; CDR3: CASSLSGGYEQFF; DNA: TGTGCCAGCAGTCTTAGTGGAGGGTATGAGCAGTTCTTC
length: 16; size: -; J: TRBJ1-2; V: TRBV6-5; D: TRBD1; CDR3: CASSYTPGTGNYGYTF; DNA: TGTGCCAGCAGTTACACCCCAGGGACAGGGAACTATGGCTACACCTTC
length: 15; size: -; J: TRBJ2-5; V: TRBV5-1; D: TRBD1; CDR3: CASSLGGTGGETQYF; DNA: TGCGCCAGCAGCTTGGGGGGGACAGGGGGCGAGACCCAGTACTTC
length: 13; size: -; J: TRBJ1-2; V: TRBV3-1/TRBV3-2; D: -; CDR3: CASSQGSSYGYTF; DNA: TGTGCCAGCAGCCAGGGAAGCTCCTATGGCTACACCTTC
length: 14; size: -; J: TRBJ2-5; V: TRBV28; D: TRBD1; CDR3: CASSHPDREETQYF; DNA: TGTGCCAGCAGCCATCCGGACAGGGAAGAGACCCAGTACTTC
length: 15; size: -; J: TRBJ1-6; V: TRBV5-8; D: -; CDR3: CASRPAGIYNSPLHF; DNA: TGTGCCAGCAGGCCGGCAGGGATCTATAATTCACCCCTCCACTTT
length: 14; size: -; J: TRBJ2-7; V: TRBV20-1; D: -; CDR3: CSASWVGGSYEQYF; DNA: TGCAGTGCTAGTTGGGTGGGGGGCTCCTACGAGCAGTACTTC
length: 13; size: -; J: TRBJ1-5; V: TRBV5-5; D: -; CDR3: CASSLDTNQPQHF; DNA: TGTGCCAGCAGCTTGGACACCAATCAGCCCCAGCATTTT
length: 13; size: -; J: TRBJ2-7; V: TRBV18; D: -; CDR3: CASSPTYSYEQYF; DNA: TGTGCCAGCTCGCCTACTTACTCCTACGAGCAGTACTTC
length: 15; size: -; J: TRBJ2-5; V: TRBV6-1; D: -; CDR3: CASSEFLWGQETQYF; DNA: TGTGCCAGCAGTGAATTCTTGTGGGGCCAAGAGACCCAGTACTTC
length: 18; size: -; J: TRBJ2-3; V: TRBV5-1; D: TRBD2; CDR3: CASSLRWGGGADGNTQYF; DNA: TGCGCCAGCAGCTTGCGGTGGGGCGGGGGGGCCGATGGGAATACGCAGTATTTT
length: 12; size: -; J: TRBJ2-7; V: TRBV12-3/TRBV12-4; D: TRBD2; CDR3: CASSRLAGEPYF; DNA: TGTGCCAGCAGTAGACTAGCGGGAGAGCCGTACTTC
length: 15; size: -; J: TRBJ1-5; V: TRBV18; D: TRBD1; CDR3: CASSPGQGGNQPQHF; DNA: TGTGCCAGCTCACCTGGACAGGGAGGCAATCAGCCCCAGCATTTT
length: 15; size: -; J: TRBJ2-7; V: TRBV18; D: -; CDR3: CASSPLVVGAYEQYF; DNA: TGTGCCAGCTCACCACTCGTAGTAGGGGCCTACGAGCAGTACTTC
length: 13; size: -; J: TRBJ2-3; V: TRBV7-2; D: -; CDR3: CASSLVAPDTQYF; DNA: TGTGCCAGCAGCTTAGTAGCACCAGATACGCAGTATTTT
length: 15; size: -; J: TRBJ2-7; V: TRBV11-2; D: TRBD1; CDR3: CASKQPGTGPHEQYF; DNA: TGTGCCAGCAAGCAACCCGGGACAGGGCCCCACGAGCAGTACTTC
length: 23; size: -; J: TRBJ2-2; V: TRBV27; D: TRBD2; CDR3: CASSLSPGDFSRGRASAEGELFF; DNA: TGTGCCAGCAGTTTAAGCCCTGGAGACTTCTCTCGCGGGAGGGCCTCGGCGGAGGGGGAGCTGTTTTTT
length: 14; size: -; J: TRBJ1-4; V: TRBV6-1; D: TRBD1; CDR3: CASSEVRGREKLFF; DNA: TGTGCCAGCAGTGAAGTAAGGGGGCGGGAAAAACTGTTTTTT
length: 16; size: -; J: TRBJ2-1; V: TRBV6-5; D: TRBD1; CDR3: CASSYLGTGPGNEQFF; DNA: TGTGCCAGCAGTTACTTAGGGACAGGGCCAGGCAATGAGCAGTTCTTC
length: 14; size: once; J: TRBJ1-3; V: TRBV11-1; D: -; CDR3: CASSFRSSGNTIYF; DNA: TGTGCCAGCAGCTTCCGGAGCTCTGGAAACACCATATATTTT
length: 13; size: -; J: TRBJ1-1; V: TRBV6-1; D: -; CDR3: CASSEQGRTEAFF; DNA: TGTGCCAGCAGTGAACAGGGGCGCACTGAAGCTTTCTTT
length: 14; size: -; J: TRBJ1-2; V: TRBV27; D: -; CDR3: CASSPRDRNYGYTF; DNA: TGTGCCAGCAGCCCCCGGGACCGAAACTATGGCTACACCTTC
length: 15; size: -; J: TRBJ1-4; V: TRBV10-1; D: TRBD1; CDR3: CASSHRGGTNEKLFF; DNA: TGCGCCAGCAGTCACAGGGGAGGGACTAATGAAAAACTGTTTTTT
length: 14; size: -; J: TRBJ1-5; V: TRBV10-2; D: -; CDR3: CASSDSQGNQPQHF; DNA: TGCGCCAGCAGTGACTCGCAGGGAAATCAGCCCCAGCATTTT
length: 16; size: -; J: TRBJ2-7; V: TRBV29-1; D: TRBD1; CDR3: CTNSGTGRPIFYEQYF; DNA: TGCACCAACTCCGGGACAGGGCGCCCTATTTTCTACGAGCAGTACTTC
length: 15; size: -; J: TRBJ2-7; V: TRBV4-2; D: -; CDR3: CASSLQGRERYEQYF; DNA: TGTGCCAGCAGCCTACAGGGGAGGGAAAGGTACGAGCAGTACTTC
length: 14; size: -; J: TRBJ2-7; V: TRBV10-1; D: -; CDR3: CASSESRVPYEQYF; DNA: TGCGCCAGCAGTGAATCCAGGGTGCCCTACGAGCAGTACTTC
length: 15; size: -; J: TRBJ1-2; V: TRBV18; D: -; CDR3: CASSPPHNEGRGYTF; DNA: TGTGCCAGCTCACCACCTCACAACGAGGGCCGCGGCTACACCTTC
length: 19; size: -; J: TRBJ1-5; V: TRBV18; D: -; CDR3: CASSPGSLPDILSNQPQHF; DNA: TGTGCCAGCTCACCCGGCAGTCTTCCTGATATTCTTAGCAATCAGCCCCAGCATTTT